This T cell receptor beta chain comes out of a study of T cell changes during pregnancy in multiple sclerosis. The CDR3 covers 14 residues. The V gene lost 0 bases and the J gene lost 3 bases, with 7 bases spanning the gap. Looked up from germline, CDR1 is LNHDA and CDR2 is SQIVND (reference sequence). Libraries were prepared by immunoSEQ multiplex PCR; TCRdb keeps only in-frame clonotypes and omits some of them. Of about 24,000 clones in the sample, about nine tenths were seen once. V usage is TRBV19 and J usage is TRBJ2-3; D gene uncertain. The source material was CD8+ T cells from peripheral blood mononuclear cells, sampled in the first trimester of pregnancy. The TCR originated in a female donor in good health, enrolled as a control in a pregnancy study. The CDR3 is CASSIDAITDTQYF. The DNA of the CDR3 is TGTGCCAGTAGTATAGACGCGATAACAGATACGCAGTATTTT.